This T cell receptor beta chain originates from a study of T cells after yellow fever vaccination. The wider study: For low cell numbers, libraries were made with SMART-Seq v4 Ultra Low Input.

Worth noting for this clonotype: Antigen unknown.

TCR cDNA was made by 5'RACE template switching, adding a universal primer site and UMIs. A single record per CDR3 protein comes from TCRdb applying MiXCR to the 5' RACE reads. The table records about 580,000 distinct CDR3 sequences, about 17% of them present only once. CDR3 length equals 13 residues. J gave up 5 bases and V 0 bases, and 3 bases lay outside the gene matches. CDR1 and CDR2 from the germline V gene are DFQATT and SNEGSKA (reference sequence). Study-level points and caveats: Repertoires sorted by FACS could include abundant clonotypes that are contaminants from the bulk population.

This clonotype was sampled from a man between 18 and 29 years old who received the YFV17D yellow fever vaccine. The starting material was PBMCs, obtained 5 days after the first yellow fever vaccination. J is TRBJ2-5 and V is TRBV20-1, with TRBD2 identical over 7 bases. The CDR3 coding sequence is TGCAGTGCTAGAGATTTACTAGCGGAGACCCAGTACTTC. Translated: CSARDLLAETQYF.